One and the same sample provided the 21 T cell receptor beta chains below, sequenced in a study of blood T cell repertoires in COVID-19. Repertoires were generated with immunoSEQ multiplex PCR, while TCRdb's copy carries only in-frame clones and drops some. This sample has roughly 90,000 clones, with roughly 78% found just once. Sequencing was carried out using peripheral blood. The receptors were sampled from a woman in her 70s with acute or convalescent COVID-19.

This clone was picked up one time. The chain joins TRBV5-4 to TRBJ1-1, with D tentatively TRBD1 (6 bases). Between the trimmed V and J ends, which lost 3 bases and 1 base, there was a span of 7 bases. Germline loops: CDR1 SGHNT, CDR2 YYREEE (reference sequence). This CDR3 is built from 13 residues. The CDR3 nucleotides read TGTGCCAGCAGCTCGACAGGGAACACTGAAGCTTTCTTT. This codes for CASSSTGNTEAFF.

The chain carries TRBV7-2 and TRBJ1-5; TRBD1 matches 9 bases. CDR3 length: 15 residues. V shed 5 bases and J 7 bases; nucleotides not matched to a gene: 9. CDR1 SGHTA and CDR2 FQGNSA come from the germline V gene. The CDR3 region has the DNA TGTGCCAGCAGCCCAGGACAGGGGTGGGTGCAGCCCCAGCATTTT. Its protein product is CASSPGQGWVQPQHF. Full variable domain (missing parts from reference TRBV7-2 and TRBJ1-5): GAGVSQSPSNKVTEKGKDVELRCDPISGHTALYWYRQSLGQGLEFLIYFQGNSAPDKSGLPSDRFSAERTGGSVSTLTIQRTQQEDSAVYLCASSPGQGWVQPQHFGDGTRLSIL.

This clone has only one observation. This chain joins TRBV6-5 and TRBJ2-2; possibly TRBD2 for D (6 bases). Germline lookup yields CDR1 MNHEY and CDR2 SVGAGI. The length of the CDR3 is 14 residues. The V end lost 5 bases, the J end lost 6 bases, and 13 bases lay between the germline ends. The CDR3 DNA reads as TGTGCCAGCAGTCCCTCTTGGGACTCCGGGGAGCTGTTTTTT. Protein product: CASSPSWDSGELFF.

This clone was found a few times. This chain links TRBV18 with TRBJ2-2, with TRBD2 as a possible D gene (6 bases). Germline CDR1 reads KGHSH; CDR2 reads LQKENI. V was pared by 6 bases and J by 6 bases, with 14 bases between. The CDR3 consists of 14 residues. DNA for the CDR3: TGTGCCAGCTCTCCCTGGGACTCCTCCGGGGAGCTGTTTTTT. This translates into CASSPWDSSGELFF.

The rearrangement joins TRBV3-1 (or the pseudogene TRBV3-2) to TRBJ2-3; the match to TRBD2 covers 9 bases. Per germline, CDR1 LGHDT and CDR2 YNNKEL (reference sequence). J was trimmed by 3 bases and V by 4 bases; bases with no gene match: 2. CDR3 length: 14 amino acids. This chain's CDR3 is CASSPTSGTDTQYF. Written as DNA, the CDR3 is TGTGCCAGCAGCCCGACTAGCGGAACAGATACGCAGTATTTT.

The V and J genes are TRBV2 and TRBJ1-5, with TRBD1 identical over 7 bases. V lost 5 bases, J lost 3 bases, and 7 bases stayed unmatched. The CDR3 is 15 residues long. In germline, CDR1 is SNHLY, CDR2 FYNNEI. CDR3 sequence: CASSPGTANNQPQHF. The CDR3 region has the DNA TGTGCCAGCAGTCCCGGGACAGCCAACAATCAGCCCCAGCATTTT.

The rearrangement links TRBV5-1 to TRBJ2-4, with D possibly TRBD1 on 6 matching bases. Germline V gene lookup returns CDR1 SGHRS and CDR2 YFSETQ. The CDR3 totals 14 residues. V dropped 3 bases and J dropped 8 bases, with 15 bases sitting between them. In nucleotides, the CDR3 is TGCGCCAGCAGCTGGGGGCTAGCCGAGGACATTCAGTACTTC. Translating gives CASSWGLAEDIQYF.

The chain employs TRBV6-5 and TRBJ1-5; a weak D match, TRBD1 (6 bases). The germline V and J ends were trimmed by 2 bases and 2 bases, with 13 bases remaining between them. The V gene's germline CDR1 is MNHEY and CDR2 SVGAGI. The CDR3 spans 16 residues. DNA of the CDR3: TGTGCCAGCAGTTACCCTACAGGGAAGGGCAATCAGCCCCAGCATTTT. It translates to CASSYPTGKGNQPQHF.

The chain joins TRBV7-3 to TRBJ2-7; TRBD2 is a possible D gene (5 bases). CDR1 SGHTA and CDR2 FQGTGA come from the germline V gene. This CDR3 is 12 amino acids long. V lost 5 bases and J 5 bases, leaving 10 bases between the germline ends. CDR3 loop: CASSLGGHEQYF. DNA of the CDR3: TGTGCCAGCAGCCTCGGAGGCCACGAGCAGTACTTC.

The CDR3 sequence: CASRTSGRGNEQFF. The CDR3, as DNA: TGTGCCAGCAGGACTAGCGGGAGAGGCAATGAGCAGTTCTTC. The chain links TRBV6-5 to TRBJ2-1; 12 nucleotides line up with TRBD2. This CDR3 is built from 14 residues. J was trimmed by 6 bases and V by 6 bases; bases with no gene match: 3. Germline CDR1 and CDR2: MNHEY and SVGAGI.

This chain links TRBV30 with TRBJ1-2; D remains ambiguous. CDR3 length: 16 amino acids. Germline CDR1 reads GTSNPN; CDR2 reads SVGIG (reference sequence). V shed 1 base and J shed 3 bases, with 18 bases lying between them. This CDR3 is CAWSAPRGVTDYGYTF. CDR3 in DNA: TGTGCCTGGAGTGCCCCGCGCGGCGTTACTGACTATGGCTACACCTTC.

The chain carries TRBV7-2 and TRBJ1-1; D not certain. Trimming took 0 bases from V and 7 from J, leaving 15 bases between them. The CDR3 loop spans 15 amino acids. CDR1 and CDR2 from the germline V gene are SGHTA and FQGNSA. This CDR3 reads CASSLALSLKLEAFF. The CDR3 coding sequence is TGTGCCAGCAGCTTAGCGCTGTCGCTCAAACTTGAAGCTTTCTTT.

The chain recombines TRBV6-5 with TRBJ1-5, with no clear D. Germline CDR1 MNHEY, CDR2 SVGAGI. The CDR3 spans 13 residues. V was trimmed by 6 bases and J by 6 bases, leaving 12 bases between them. CDR3 nucleotide sequence: TGTGCCAGCAGGGATGGGCCCAGTCAGCCCCAGCATTTT. This translates into CASRDGPSQPQHF.

This clone was found a few times. The chain couples TRBV2 to TRBJ2-5, with 15 bases fitting TRBD2. The CDR3 is made up of 16 amino acids. Germline trimming cut 8 bases from V and 1 base from J; bases unmatched to any gene: 5. Germline CDR1 is SNHLY and CDR2 is FYNNEI. As DNA, the CDR3 is TGTGCCAGCGGACTAGCGGGGGGGCCGAGCCAAGAGACCCAGTACTTC. It is translated as CASGLAGGPSQETQYF.

This clone was observed a few times. The rearrangement uses TRBV10-3 and TRBJ1-5; possibly TRBD1 for D (6 bases). This CDR3 region has 13 residues. V lost 10 bases to trimming and J lost 6 bases, with 16 bases between them. Germline V gene lookup returns CDR1 ENHRY and CDR2 SYGVKD. The CDR3 DNA follows: TGTGCCACGACCCGGACAGCTTCTCAGCCCCAGCATTTT. Translation: CATTRTASQPQHF.

This clone came up once. The rearrangement uses TRBV6-5 and TRBJ2-5, with D perhaps TRBD1 (5 bases). The germline CDR1 and CDR2 sequences are MNHEY and SVGAGI. V lost 3 bases and J lost 5, with 13 bases in between. This CDR3 comprises 14 residues. The CDR3 DNA reads TGTGCCAGCAGTTATGGACAACTCGGCGAGACCCAGTACTTC. As protein: CASSYGQLGETQYF.

The chain combines TRBV19 with TRBJ2-1; 7 nucleotides match TRBD1. The V gene end was trimmed by 9 bases and the J gene end by 13 bases; junction bases not matched to a gene: 9. CDR3 length equals 11 residues. Germline assignment: CDR1 LNHDA and CDR2 SQIVND (reference sequence). The CDR3 region has the DNA TGTGCCAGCCTCGGACAGGCGGCTCAGTTCTTC. It codes for CASLGQAAQFF.

The chain carries TRBV19 and TRBJ2-3, with D perhaps matching TRBD2 (6 bases). Germline assignment: CDR1 LNHDA and CDR2 SQIVND (reference sequence). Trimming took 5 bases from V and 0 from J, leaving 12 bases between them. CDR3 length equals 15 residues. CDR3 nucleotide sequence: TGTGCCAGTAGTGTGGCGGGGACCAGCACAGATACGCAGTATTTT. It translates to CASSVAGTSTDTQYF.

This sequence joins TRBV5-4 and TRBJ2-1; 9 positions match TRBD1. The CDR3 consists of 16 residues. CDR1 SGHNT and CDR2 YYREEE come from the germline V gene (reference sequence). Unmatched junction bases numbered 10, after V lost 2 bases and J lost 7 bases. The CDR3 loop reads CASSFGDRVLRNEQFF. The CDR3 DNA follows: TGTGCCAGCAGCTTTGGGGACAGGGTCTTGCGGAATGAGCAGTTCTTC.

This clone was seen a few times. The V gene is TRBV18, the J gene TRBJ1-2, with 7 bases identical to TRBD1. The V gene's germline CDR1 is KGHSH and CDR2 LQKENI. CDR3 length: 15 amino acids. V lost 7 bases to trimming and J lost 0 bases; unmatched junction nucleotides: 8. The CDR3 region is CASLPGQSSNYGYTF. The CDR3 region has the DNA TGTGCCAGCTTACCGGGACAGTCCTCTAACTATGGCTACACCTTC.

The chain employs TRBV2 and TRBJ2-7, with 7 bases matching TRBD1. V shed 3 bases and J 6 bases; nucleotides not matched to a gene: 14. This CDR3 is built from 16 residues. Per germline, CDR1 SNHLY and CDR2 FYNNEI. In DNA, the CDR3 is TGTGCCAGCAGTGATGTGGGGCCACAAGGGGGCCGCGAGCAGTACTTC. This codes for CASSDVGPQGGREQYF.